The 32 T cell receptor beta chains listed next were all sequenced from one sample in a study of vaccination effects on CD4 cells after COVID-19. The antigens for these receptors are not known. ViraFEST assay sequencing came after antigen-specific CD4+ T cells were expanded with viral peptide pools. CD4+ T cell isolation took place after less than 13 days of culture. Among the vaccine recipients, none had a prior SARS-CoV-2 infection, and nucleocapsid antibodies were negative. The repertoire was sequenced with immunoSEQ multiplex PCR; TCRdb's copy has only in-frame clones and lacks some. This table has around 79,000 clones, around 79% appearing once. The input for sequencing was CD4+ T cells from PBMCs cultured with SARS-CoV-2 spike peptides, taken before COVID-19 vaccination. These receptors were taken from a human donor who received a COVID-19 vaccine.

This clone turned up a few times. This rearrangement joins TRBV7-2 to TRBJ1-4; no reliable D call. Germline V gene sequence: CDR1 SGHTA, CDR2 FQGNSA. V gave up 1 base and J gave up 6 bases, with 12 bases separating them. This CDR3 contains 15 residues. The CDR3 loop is CASSLGPTDYEKLFF. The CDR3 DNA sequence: TGTGCCAGCAGCTTAGGACCGACCGATTATGAAAAACTGTTTTTT.

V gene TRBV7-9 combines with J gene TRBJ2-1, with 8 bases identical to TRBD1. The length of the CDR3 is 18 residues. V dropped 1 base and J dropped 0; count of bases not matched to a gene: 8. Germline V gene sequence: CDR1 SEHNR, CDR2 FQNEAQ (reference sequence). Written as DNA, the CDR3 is TGTGCCAGCAGCTTAGGCAGGGGGCGAACTAGCTCCTACAATGAGCAGTTCTTC. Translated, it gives CASSLGRGRTSSYNEQFF.

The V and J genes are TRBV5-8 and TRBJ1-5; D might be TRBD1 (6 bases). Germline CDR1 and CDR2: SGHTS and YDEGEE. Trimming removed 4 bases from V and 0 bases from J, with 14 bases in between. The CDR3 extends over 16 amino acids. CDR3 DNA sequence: TGTGCCAGCAGCCTTAGGGGACAATATAGCAATCAGCCCCAGCATTTT. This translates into CASSLRGQYSNQPQHF.

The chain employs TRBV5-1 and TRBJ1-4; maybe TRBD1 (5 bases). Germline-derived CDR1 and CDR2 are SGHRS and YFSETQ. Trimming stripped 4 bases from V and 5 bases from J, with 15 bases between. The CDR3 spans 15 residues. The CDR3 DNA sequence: TGCGCCAGCAGCCTTGAAAGGGCAGGGAATGAAAAACTGTTTTTT. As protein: CASSLERAGNEKLFF.

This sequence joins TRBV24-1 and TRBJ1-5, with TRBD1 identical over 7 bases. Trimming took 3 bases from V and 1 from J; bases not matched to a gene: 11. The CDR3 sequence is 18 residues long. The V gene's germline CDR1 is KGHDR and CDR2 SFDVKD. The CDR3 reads CATSDLGGTGASNQPQHF. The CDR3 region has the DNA TGTGCCACCAGTGATCTGGGAGGAACAGGGGCGAGCAATCAGCCCCAGCATTTT.

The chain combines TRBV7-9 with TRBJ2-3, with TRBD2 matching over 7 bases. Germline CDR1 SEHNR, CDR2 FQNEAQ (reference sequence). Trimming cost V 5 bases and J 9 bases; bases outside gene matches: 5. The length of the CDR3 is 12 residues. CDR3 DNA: TGTGCCAGCAGCGCCCCACTAGCGACGCAGTATTTT. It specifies CASSAPLATQYF.

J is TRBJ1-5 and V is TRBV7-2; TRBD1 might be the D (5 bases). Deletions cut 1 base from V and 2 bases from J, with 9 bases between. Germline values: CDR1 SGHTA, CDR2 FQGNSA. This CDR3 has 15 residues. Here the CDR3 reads CASSLGPGRNQPQHF. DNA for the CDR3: TGTGCCAGCAGCTTAGGACCAGGGCGCAATCAGCCCCAGCATTTT.

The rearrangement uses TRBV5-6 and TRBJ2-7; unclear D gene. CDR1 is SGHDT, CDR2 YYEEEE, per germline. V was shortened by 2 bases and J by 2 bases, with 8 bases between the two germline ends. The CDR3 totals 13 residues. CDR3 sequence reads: CASSFLETYEQYV. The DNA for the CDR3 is TGTGCCAGCAGCTTTCTGGAAACCTACGAGCAGTACGTC.

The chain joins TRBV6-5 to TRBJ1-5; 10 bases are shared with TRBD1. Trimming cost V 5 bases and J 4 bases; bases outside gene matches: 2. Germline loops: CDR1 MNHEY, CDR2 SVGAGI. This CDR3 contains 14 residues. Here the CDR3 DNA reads TGTGCCAGCAGTCCGGACAGGGGGAATCAGCCCCAGCATTTT. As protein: CASSPDRGNQPQHF.

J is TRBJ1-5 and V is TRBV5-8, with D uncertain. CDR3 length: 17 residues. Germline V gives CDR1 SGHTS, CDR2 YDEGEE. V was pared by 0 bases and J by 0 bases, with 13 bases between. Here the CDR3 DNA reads TGTGCCAGCAGCTTGGTATCAGTGACACATAGCAATCAGCCCCAGCATTTT. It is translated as CASSLVSVTHSNQPQHF.

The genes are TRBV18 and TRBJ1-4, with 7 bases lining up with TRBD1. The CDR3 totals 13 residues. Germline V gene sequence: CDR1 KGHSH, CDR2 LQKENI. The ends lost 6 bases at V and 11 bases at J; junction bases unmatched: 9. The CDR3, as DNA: TGTGCCAGCTCCTCGGGACAGCGTGAGAAACTGTTTTTT. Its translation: CASSSGQREKLFF.

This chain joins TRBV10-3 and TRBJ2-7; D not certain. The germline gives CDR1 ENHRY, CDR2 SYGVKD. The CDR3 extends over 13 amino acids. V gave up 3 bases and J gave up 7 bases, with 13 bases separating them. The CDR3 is CAISDGRREEQYV. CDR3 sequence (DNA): TGTGCCATCAGTGACGGTAGGAGAGAAGAGCAGTACGTC.

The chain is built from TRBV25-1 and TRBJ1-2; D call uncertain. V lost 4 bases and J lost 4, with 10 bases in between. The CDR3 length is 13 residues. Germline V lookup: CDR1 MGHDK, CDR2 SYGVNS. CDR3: CASSGAVGYGYTF. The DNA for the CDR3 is TGTGCCAGCAGTGGGGCTGTTGGCTATGGCTACACCTTC.

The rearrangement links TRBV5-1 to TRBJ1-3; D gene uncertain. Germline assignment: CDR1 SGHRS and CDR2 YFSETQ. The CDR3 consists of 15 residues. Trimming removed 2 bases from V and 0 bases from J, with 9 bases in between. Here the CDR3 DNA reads TGCGCCAGCAGCTTCTCTGCTAGCTCTGGAAACACCATATATTTT. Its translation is CASSFSASSGNTIYF.

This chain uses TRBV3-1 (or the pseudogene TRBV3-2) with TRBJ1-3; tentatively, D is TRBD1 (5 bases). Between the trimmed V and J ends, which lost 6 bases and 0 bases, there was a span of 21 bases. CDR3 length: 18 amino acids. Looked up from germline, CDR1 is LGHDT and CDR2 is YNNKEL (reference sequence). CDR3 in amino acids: CASSLRRGRLNSGNTIYF. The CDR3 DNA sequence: TGTGCCAGCAGTCTTCGACGGGGCAGGCTAAACTCTGGAAACACCATATATTTT.

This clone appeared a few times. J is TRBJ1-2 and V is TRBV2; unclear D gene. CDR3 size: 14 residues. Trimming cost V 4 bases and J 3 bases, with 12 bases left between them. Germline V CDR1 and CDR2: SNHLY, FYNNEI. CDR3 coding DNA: TGTGCCAGCAGTGGGTCCAGATCAGACTATGGCTACACCTTC. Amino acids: CASSGSRSDYGYTF.

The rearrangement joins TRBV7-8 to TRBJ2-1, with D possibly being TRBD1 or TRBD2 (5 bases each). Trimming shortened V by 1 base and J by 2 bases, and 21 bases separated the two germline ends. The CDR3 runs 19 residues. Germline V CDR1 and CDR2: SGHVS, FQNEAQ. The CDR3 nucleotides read TGTGCCAGCAGCTTAGGGAGTAGTCTCAGGGTGAGGGCCTACAATGAGCAGTTCTTC. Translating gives CASSLGSSLRVRAYNEQFF.

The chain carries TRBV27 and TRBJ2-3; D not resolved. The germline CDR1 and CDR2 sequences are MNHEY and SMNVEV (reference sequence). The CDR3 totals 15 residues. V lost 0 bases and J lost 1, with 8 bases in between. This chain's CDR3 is CASSLSRMGTDTQYF. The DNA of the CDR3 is TGTGCCAGCAGTTTATCCCGGATGGGCACAGATACGCAGTATTTT.

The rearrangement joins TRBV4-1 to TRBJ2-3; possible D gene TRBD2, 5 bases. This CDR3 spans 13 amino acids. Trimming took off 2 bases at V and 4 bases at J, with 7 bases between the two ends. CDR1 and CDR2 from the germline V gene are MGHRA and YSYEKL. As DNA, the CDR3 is TGCGCCAGCAGCCAACTAGCAGCAGATACGCAGTATTTT. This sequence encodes CASSQLAADTQYF.

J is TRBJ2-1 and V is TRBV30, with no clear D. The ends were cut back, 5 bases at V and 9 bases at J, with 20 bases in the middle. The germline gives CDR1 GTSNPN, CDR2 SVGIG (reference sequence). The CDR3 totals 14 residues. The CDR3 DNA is TGTGCCTGGTCCTCAGGCTCCGGAAGGGCTGAGCAGTTCTTC. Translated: CAWSSGSGRAEQFF.

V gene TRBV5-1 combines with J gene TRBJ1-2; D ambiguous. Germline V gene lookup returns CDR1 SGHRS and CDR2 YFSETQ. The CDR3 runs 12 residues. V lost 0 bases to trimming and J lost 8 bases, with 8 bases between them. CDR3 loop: CASSLAGGGYTF. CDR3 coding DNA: TGCGCCAGCAGCTTGGCAGGAGGCGGCTACACCTTC.

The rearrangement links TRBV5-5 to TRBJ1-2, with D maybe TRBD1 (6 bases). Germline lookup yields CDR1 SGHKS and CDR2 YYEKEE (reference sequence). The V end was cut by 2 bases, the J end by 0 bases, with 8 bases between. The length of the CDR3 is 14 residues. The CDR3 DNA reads TGTGCCAGCAGCTTACAGGGTTCTAACTATGGCTACACCTTC. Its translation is CASSLQGSNYGYTF.

The CDR3 DNA reads as TGTGCCAGCAGTTTATCGAGGGGCACTGAAGCTTTCTTT. This gives the protein CASSLSRGTEAFF. This chain links TRBV27 with TRBJ1-1, with D maybe TRBD1 (5 bases). CDR1 is MNHEY, CDR2 SMNVEV, per germline (reference sequence). There are 13 residues in the CDR3. Trimming cost V 0 bases and J 4 bases, with 6 bases left between them.

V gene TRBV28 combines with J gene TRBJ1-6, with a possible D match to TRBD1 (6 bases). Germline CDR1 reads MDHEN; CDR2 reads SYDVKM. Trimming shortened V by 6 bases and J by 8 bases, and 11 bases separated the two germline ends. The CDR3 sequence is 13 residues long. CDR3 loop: CASRGQSHSPLHF. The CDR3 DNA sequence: TGTGCCAGCAGAGGACAGTCCCATTCACCCCTCCACTTT.

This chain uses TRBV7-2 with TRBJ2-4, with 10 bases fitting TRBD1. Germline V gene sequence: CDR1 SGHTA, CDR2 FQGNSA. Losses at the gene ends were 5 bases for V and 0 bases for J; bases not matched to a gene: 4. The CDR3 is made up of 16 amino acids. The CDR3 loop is CASSEDRGRAKNIQYF. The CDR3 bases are TGTGCCAGCAGCGAAGACAGGGGGCGAGCCAAAAACATTCAGTACTTC.

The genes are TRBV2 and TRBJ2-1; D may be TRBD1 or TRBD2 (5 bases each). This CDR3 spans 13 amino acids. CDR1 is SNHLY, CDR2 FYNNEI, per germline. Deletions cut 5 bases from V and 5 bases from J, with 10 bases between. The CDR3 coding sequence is TGTGCCAGCAGTCGGGACGTAAACAATGAGCAGTTCTTC. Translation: CASSRDVNNEQFF.

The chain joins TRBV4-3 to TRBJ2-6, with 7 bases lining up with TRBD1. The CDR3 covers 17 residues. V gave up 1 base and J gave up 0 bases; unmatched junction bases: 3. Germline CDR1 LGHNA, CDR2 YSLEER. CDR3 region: CASSQGGTASGANVLTF. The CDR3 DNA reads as TGCGCCAGCAGCCAAGGAGGGACAGCCTCTGGGGCCAACGTCCTGACTTTC.

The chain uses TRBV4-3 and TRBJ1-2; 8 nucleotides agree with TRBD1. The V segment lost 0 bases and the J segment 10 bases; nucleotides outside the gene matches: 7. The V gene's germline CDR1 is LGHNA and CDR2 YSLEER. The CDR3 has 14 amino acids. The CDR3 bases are TGCGCCAGCAGCCAAGATCACGCGACAGGGGTCTACACCTTC. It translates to CASSQDHATGVYTF.

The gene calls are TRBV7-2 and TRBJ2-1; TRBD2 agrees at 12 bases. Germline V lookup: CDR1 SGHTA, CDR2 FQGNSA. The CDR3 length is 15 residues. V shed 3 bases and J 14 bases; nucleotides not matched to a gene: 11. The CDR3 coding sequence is TGTGCCAGCAGCTTGATGGTGTCTAGCGGGGGGGCAGAGTTCTTC. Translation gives CASSLMVSSGGAEFF.

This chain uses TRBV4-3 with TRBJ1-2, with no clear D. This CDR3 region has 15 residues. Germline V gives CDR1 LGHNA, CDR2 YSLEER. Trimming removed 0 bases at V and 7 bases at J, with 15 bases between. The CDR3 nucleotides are TGCGCCAGCAGCCAAGAATGGAGACAAAAATTTGGCTACACCTTC. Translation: CASSQEWRQKFGYTF.

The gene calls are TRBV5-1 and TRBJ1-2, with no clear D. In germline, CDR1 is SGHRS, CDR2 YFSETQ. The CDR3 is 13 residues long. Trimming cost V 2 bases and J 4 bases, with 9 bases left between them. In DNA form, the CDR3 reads TGCGCCAGCAGCTTCGACAACACCTATGGCTACACCTTC. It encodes CASSFDNTYGYTF. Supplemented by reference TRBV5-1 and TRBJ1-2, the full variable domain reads KAGVTQTPRYLIKTRGQQVTLSCSPISGHRSVSWYQQTPGQGLQFLFEYFSETQRNKGNFPGRFSGRQFSNSRSEMNVSTLELGDSALYLCASSFDNTYGYTFGSGTRLTVV.

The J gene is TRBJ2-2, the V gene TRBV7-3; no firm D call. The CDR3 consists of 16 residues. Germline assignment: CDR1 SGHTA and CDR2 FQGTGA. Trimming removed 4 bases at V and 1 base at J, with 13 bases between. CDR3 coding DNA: TGTGCCAGCAGCTACGGTTCTGCAGTGAACACCGGGGAGCTGTTTTTT. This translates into CASSYGSAVNTGELFF. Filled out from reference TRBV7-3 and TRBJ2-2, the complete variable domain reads GAGVSQTPSNKVTEKGKYVELRCDPISGHTALYWYRQSLGQGPEFLIYFQGTGAADDSGLPNDRFFAVRPEGSVSTLKIQRTERGDSAVYLCASSYGSAVNTGELFFGEGSRLTVL.